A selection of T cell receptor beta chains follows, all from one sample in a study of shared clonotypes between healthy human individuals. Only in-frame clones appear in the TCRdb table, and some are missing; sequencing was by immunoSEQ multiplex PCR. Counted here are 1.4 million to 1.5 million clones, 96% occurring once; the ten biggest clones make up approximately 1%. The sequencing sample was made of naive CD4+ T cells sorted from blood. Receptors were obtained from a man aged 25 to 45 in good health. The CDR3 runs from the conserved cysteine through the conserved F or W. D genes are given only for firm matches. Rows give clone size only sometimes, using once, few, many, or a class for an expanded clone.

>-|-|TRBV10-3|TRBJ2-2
CAISPNRNTGELFF
TGTGCCATCAGCCCTAATCGGAACACCGGGGAGCTGTTTTTT
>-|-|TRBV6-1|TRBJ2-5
CASSLHGLTTETQYF
TGTGCCAGCAGCCTACACGGACTCACCACCGAGACCCAGTACTTC
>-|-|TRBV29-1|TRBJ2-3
CSVDGKGATDTQYF
TGCAGCGTTGACGGAAAAGGGGCCACAGATACGCAGTATTTT
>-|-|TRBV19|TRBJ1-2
CASRTETGYTF
TGTGCCAGTAGAACGGAGACGGGCTACACCTTC
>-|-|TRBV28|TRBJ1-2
CASSYRTVPGYTF
TGTGCCAGCAGTTACCGGACAGTTCCCGGCTACACCTTC
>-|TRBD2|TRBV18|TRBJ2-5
CASSPGGQETQYF
TGTGCCAGCTCACCCGGGGGGCAAGAGACCCAGTACTTC
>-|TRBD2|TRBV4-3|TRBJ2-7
CASSQAGGSFPYEQYF
TGCGCCAGCAGCCAAGCCGGCGGGAGTTTCCCTTACGAGCAGTACTTC
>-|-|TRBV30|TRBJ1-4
CAWGANNEKLFF
TGTGCCTGGGGGGCCAATAATGAAAAACTGTTTTTT
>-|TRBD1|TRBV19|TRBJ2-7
CASSRQGAVYEQYF
TGTGCCAGTAGCAGACAGGGGGCGGTGTACGAGCAGTACTTC
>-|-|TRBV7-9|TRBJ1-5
CASSQGIRENQPQHF
TGTGCCAGCTCCCAGGGGATTAGGGAGAATCAGCCCCAGCATTTT
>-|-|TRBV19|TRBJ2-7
CASNSQESYEQYF
TGTGCCAGTAACTCACAGGAATCCTACGAGCAGTACTTC
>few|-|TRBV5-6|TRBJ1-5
CASSGSAVGDQPQHF
TGTGCCAGCAGCGGCTCAGCCGTCGGGGATCAGCCCCAGCATTTT
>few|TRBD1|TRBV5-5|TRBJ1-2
CASSGTDYGYTF
TGTGCCAGCAGTGGGACAGACTATGGCTACACCTTC
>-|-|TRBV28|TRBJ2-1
CASTELAGEQFF
TGTGCCAGCACCGAGCTAGCCGGCGAGCAGTTCTTC
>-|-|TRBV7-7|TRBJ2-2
CASSLSRSGELFF
TGTGCTAGCAGCTTATCACGCAGCGGGGAGCTGTTTTTT
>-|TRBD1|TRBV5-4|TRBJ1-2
CASSGGQGPNYGYTF
TGTGCCAGCAGCGGAGGACAGGGGCCGAACTATGGCTACACCTTC
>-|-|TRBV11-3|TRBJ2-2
CASSLGLGRGTGELFF
TGTGCCAGCAGCTTAGGGCTCGGGCGGGGCACCGGGGAGCTGTTTTTT
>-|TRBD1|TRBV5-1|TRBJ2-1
CASSLGTGPISYNEQFF
TGCGCCAGCAGCTTGGGGACAGGGCCGATAAGCTACAATGAGCAGTTCTTC
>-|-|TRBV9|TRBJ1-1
CASSVGRESESEAFF
TGTGCCAGCAGCGTAGGCAGGGAGTCGGAGTCTGAAGCTTTCTTT
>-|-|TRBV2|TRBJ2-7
CARAMGTDSYEQYF
TGTGCCAGGGCTATGGGGACTGACTCCTACGAGCAGTACTTC
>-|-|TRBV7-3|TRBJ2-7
CASSPQGTAAPYEQYF
TGTGCCAGCAGCCCGCAGGGGACCGCAGCGCCCTACGAGCAGTACTTC
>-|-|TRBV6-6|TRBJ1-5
CASRGRGPQHF
TGTGCCAGCAGAGGGCGCGGGCCCCAGCATTTT
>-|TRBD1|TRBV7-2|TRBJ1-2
CASSPQGVTSSYYGYTF
TGTGCCAGCAGTCCACAGGGGGTAACCTCCTCGTACTATGGCTACACCTTC
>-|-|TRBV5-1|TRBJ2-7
CASSLMEGARYEQYF
TGCGCCAGCAGCTTGATGGAGGGGGCAAGATACGAGCAGTACTTC
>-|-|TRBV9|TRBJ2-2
CASSGLIGAFGELFF
TGTGCCAGCAGCGGTCTGATTGGGGCGTTTGGGGAGCTGTTTTTT
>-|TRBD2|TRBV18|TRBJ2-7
CASSQTSGETYEQYF
TGTGCCAGCTCACAGACTAGCGGGGAAACCTACGAGCAGTACTTC
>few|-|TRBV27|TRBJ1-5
CASSSTNSPNQPQHF
TGTGCCAGCAGTTCGACAAACAGTCCCAATCAGCCCCAGCATTTT
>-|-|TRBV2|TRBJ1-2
CASSETGPAAYGYTF
TGTGCCAGCAGTGAAACGGGCCCGGCGGCCTATGGCTACACCTTC
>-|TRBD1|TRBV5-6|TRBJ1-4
CASSFKGQGNEKLFF
TGTGCCAGCAGCTTCAAGGGACAGGGCAACGAAAAACTGTTTTTT
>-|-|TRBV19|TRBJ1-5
CASSTDGNQPQHF
TGTGCCAGTAGTACGGACGGAAATCAGCCCCAGCATTTT
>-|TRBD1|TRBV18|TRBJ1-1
CASSPRAGGPTEAFF
TGTGCCAGCTCACCACGGGCAGGGGGCCCCACTGAAGCTTTCTTT
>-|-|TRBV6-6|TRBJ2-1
CASRPYADEQFF
TGTGCCAGCAGACCTTACGCGGATGAGCAGTTCTTC
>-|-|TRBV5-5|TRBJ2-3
CASSFGRTRRTDTQYF
TGTGCCAGCAGCTTTGGGCGTACCCGGCGCACAGATACGCAGTATTTT
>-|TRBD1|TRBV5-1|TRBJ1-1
CASATGGSFTEAFF
TGCGCCAGTGCGACAGGGGGTTCGTTCACTGAAGCTTTCTTT
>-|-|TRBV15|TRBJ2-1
CATSRDQLQQFF
TGTGCCACCAGCAGAGATCAACTCCAACAGTTCTTC
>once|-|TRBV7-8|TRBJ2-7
CASSPDRIGGEQYF
TGTGCCAGCAGCCCAGACAGGATAGGTGGCGAGCAGTACTTC
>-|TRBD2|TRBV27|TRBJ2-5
CASSPTSGQETQYF
TGTGCCAGCAGCCCGACTAGCGGGCAAGAGACCCAGTACTTC